The entry below describes one TCR beta chain. Its specificity is not known. This record comes from a study of blood T cells in healthy people across ages. As for the study in general: For every two T cells, template switching captured about one barcoded beta molecule.

Findings and limits, study-wide: The study found more naive CD4+ cells and higher diversity in long-lived than aged donors.

Using a J-beta primer mix together with a sample-barcoded 5' primer, a second PCR was run for about 7 to 12 cycles. A template-switch adaptor with 12 random nucleotides tagged each cDNA molecule. One entry per CDR3 protein, called by TCRdb with MiXCR from the 5' RACE reads. Here the sample spans approximately 690,000 distinct CDR3 sequences, roughly three fifths being singletons. Donors were healthy Caucasian individuals from Russia aged about 6 to 95. J lost 8 bases, V lost 0 bases, and 14 bases had no gene match. The CDR3 is 17 residues long. Looked up from germline, CDR1 is SQVTM and CDR2 is ANQGSEA.

Sequenced material: blood. The receptor comes from a man in his sixties in good health. The V and J genes are TRBV29-1 and TRBJ2-1; 9 nucleotides line up with TRBD1. DNA for the CDR3: TGCAGCGTTGAAGATCCCGGGGACAGGGTGGTGGCGGATGAGCAGTTCTTC. It specifies CSVEDPGDRVVADEQFF.